These T cell receptor beta chains were read from a single sample in a study of T-cell reconstitution after alpha-beta-depleted transplantation in children. From the PCR reads, TCRdb called clonotypes with MiXCR, one entry per CDR3 protein. The sample gives over 550,000 distinct CDR3 sequences, about 10% of which show up once; about 4.2% is in the top ten. Sequenced material: PBMCs from the stem cell graft donor, taken from the stem cell graft. Receptor source: a human donor who donated a stem cell graft to a child with acute myeloid leukemia. Each CDR3 is given with its conserved first and last residue. The D gene is left open where the match is weak. Clone size is stated in some rows and not others, as once, few, many or a class when expanded.

size: many; V: TRBV20-1; J: TRBJ2-7; D: NA; CDR3: CSVWGPLSYEQYF; DNA: TGCAGTGTCTGGGGGCCCCTCTCCTACGAGCAGTACTTC
size: few; V: TRBV5-1; J: TRBJ2-7; D: TRBD1; CDR3: CASSSQFGTGTFGQYF; DNA: TGCGCCAGCAGCTCACAATTCGGGACAGGCACTTTTGGGCAGTACTTC
size: NA; V: TRBV6-1; J: TRBJ2-1; D: NA; CDR3: CASIPPPGSGNEQFF; DNA: TGTGCCAGCATCCCTCCCCCCGGGAGTGGCAATGAGCAGTTCTTC
size: few; V: TRBV27; J: TRBJ2-6; D: TRBD2; CDR3: CASSLRGSSGWYDSGANVLTF; DNA: TGTGCCAGCAGTTTAAGGGGGTCTAGCGGGTGGTACGACTCTGGGGCCAACGTCCTGACTTTC
size: NA; V: TRBV6-2/TRBV6-3; J: TRBJ1-5; D: TRBD1; CDR3: CASSYFPGQGAKGNQPQHF; DNA: TGTGCCAGCAGTTACTTTCCGGGACAGGGGGCGAAGGGCAATCAGCCCCAGCATTTT
size: few; V: TRBV29-1; J: TRBJ2-7; D: NA; CDR3: CSVGGALLNEQYF; DNA: TGCAGCGTTGGAGGAGCGCTCTTGAACGAGCAGTACTTC
size: few; V: TRBV18; J: TRBJ2-1; D: NA; CDR3: CASSPVAGRAYNEQFF; DNA: TGTGCCAGCTCACCCGTTGCCGGGAGAGCCTACAATGAGCAGTTCTTC
size: NA; V: TRBV20-1; J: TRBJ2-5; D: NA; CDR3: CSAPLTGVRETQYF; DNA: TGCAGTGCCCCGTTGACAGGCGTAAGAGAGACCCAGTACTTC
size: many; V: TRBV7-2; J: TRBJ2-7; D: NA; CDR3: CASNTGTYEQYF; DNA: TGTGCCAGCAACACAGGAACCTACGAGCAGTACTTC
size: NA; V: TRBV2; J: TRBJ1-2; D: TRBD1; CDR3: CASITWERQGEISLGYTF; DNA: TGTGCCAGCATCACGTGGGAGCGACAGGGGGAAATTTCCCTGGGCTACACCTTC
size: NA; V: TRBV28; J: TRBJ2-5; D: TRBD2; CDR3: CASSQTGLARETQYF; DNA: TGTGCCAGCAGCCAAACGGGACTAGCGAGGGAGACCCAGTACTTC
size: once; V: TRBV20-1; J: TRBJ2-3; D: TRBD2; CDR3: CSARVLTIGAGETDTQYF; DNA: TGCAGTGCTAGAGTCTTGACTATAGGGGCGGGAGAAACAGATACGCAGTATTTT
size: NA; V: TRBV20-1; J: TRBJ2-3; D: TRBD2; CDR3: CSAALLAGVTDTQYF; DNA: TGCAGTGCTGCCTTACTAGCGGGAGTTACAGATACGCAGTATTTT
size: many; V: TRBV12-3/TRBV12-4; J: TRBJ1-1; D: NA; CDR3: CASLMGGITEAFF; DNA: TGTGCCAGCCTCATGGGCGGGATAACTGAAGCTTTCTTT
size: few; V: TRBV7-2; J: TRBJ2-5; D: TRBD2; CDR3: CASSLGWASGQETQYF; DNA: TGTGCCAGCAGCTTAGGTTGGGCTAGCGGTCAAGAGACCCAGTACTTC
size: NA; V: TRBV9; J: TRBJ2-2; D: TRBD1; CDR3: CASSYGQGAGTGELFF; DNA: TGTGCCAGCAGCTACGGACAGGGGGCGGGCACCGGGGAGCTGTTTTTT
size: many; V: TRBV20-1; J: TRBJ2-1; D: TRBD2; CDR3: CSASLRTSGRGNEQFF; DNA: TGCAGTGCTAGTCTTCGGACTAGCGGGAGAGGGAATGAGCAGTTCTTC
size: NA; V: TRBV9; J: TRBJ2-1; D: TRBD2; CDR3: CASSVDTGGPGEQFF; DNA: TGTGCCAGCAGCGTAGATACGGGAGGGCCGGGTGAGCAGTTCTTC
size: NA; V: TRBV5-1; J: TRBJ2-5; D: TRBD1; CDR3: CASSLETGLGETQYF; DNA: TGCGCCAGCAGCTTGGAGACAGGGTTGGGAGAGACCCAGTACTTC
size: many; V: TRBV29-1; J: TRBJ1-4; D: TRBD1; CDR3: CSVSGTGGTNEKLFF; DNA: TGCAGCGTTAGCGGGACAGGGGGCACTAATGAAAAACTGTTTTTT
size: few; V: TRBV29-1; J: TRBJ2-2; D: NA; CDR3: CSVGGGSPGELFF; DNA: TGCAGCGTTGGTGGGGGGAGTCCCGGGGAGCTGTTTTTT
size: NA; V: TRBV21-1; J: TRBJ2-7; D: NA; CDR3: CASSKGGWKGHEQYF; DNA: TGTGCCAGCAGCAAAGGCGGGTGGAAGGGCCACGAGCAGTACTTC
size: NA; V: TRBV4-2; J: TRBJ2-7; D: NA; CDR3: CASSQDLLAAPYEQYF; DNA: TGTGCCAGCAGCCAAGATCTGTTGGCTGCCCCCTACGAGCAGTACTTC
size: NA; V: TRBV20-1; J: TRBJ2-6; D: NA; CDR3: CSASRGPSGANVLTF; DNA: TGCAGTGCTAGCCGGGGGCCCTCTGGGGCCAACGTCCTGACTTTC
size: many; V: TRBV7-2; J: TRBJ1-3; D: NA; CDR3: CASSLLTMAGNTIYF; DNA: TGTGCCAGCAGCCTGTTGACCATGGCTGGAAACACCATATATTTT
size: NA; V: TRBV27; J: TRBJ1-2; D: NA; CDR3: CARESRGTYGYTF; DNA: TGTGCACGGGAGAGCAGGGGAACCTATGGCTACACCTTC
size: few; V: TRBV4-2; J: TRBJ2-2; D: TRBD1; CDR3: CASSHPGQGTGELFF; DNA: TGTGCCAGCAGCCACCCGGGACAGGGCACCGGGGAGCTGTTTTTT
size: many; V: TRBV6-2/TRBV6-3; J: TRBJ1-3; D: NA; CDR3: CASNGVVSGNTIYF; DNA: TGTGCCAGCAACGGGGTGGTCTCTGGAAACACCATATATTTT
size: few; V: TRBV20-1; J: TRBJ2-3; D: TRBD2; CDR3: CSAKLAGVSTQYF; DNA: TGCAGTGCTAAACTAGCGGGAGTTAGTACGCAGTATTTT
size: NA; V: TRBV6-1; J: TRBJ2-5; D: TRBD2; CDR3: CASSVGRRETQYF; DNA: TGTGCCAGCAGTGTCGGGAGGAGGGAGACCCAGTACTTC